This T cell receptor beta chain was recorded in a study of shared clonotypes between healthy human individuals. Study findings and constraints: With a handful of donors compared, around 5.4% of naive CD4 clonotypes were shared.

The V and J ends lost 2 bases and 0 bases respectively, with 13 bases between them. Germline V gene data show CDR1 as MNHNS and CDR2 as SASEGT. CDR3 size: 16 residues. Of note for this clone: Its antigen remains unknown.

Sequencing was performed with immunoSEQ multiplex PCR; in TCRdb, only in-frame clones are kept and a portion is missing. The repertoire holds about 1 million clones, with about three quarters as singletons. Donors, without exception, were Caucasian adults residing in Nashville, Tennessee. The CD4+ fraction was divided into a CD45RA+ naive subset and a CD45RA-negative memory subset. The chain links TRBV6-1 to TRBJ1-1, with TRBD1 as a possible D gene (6 bases). The receptor's source is a young man in good health. Sequenced sample: memory CD4+ T cells sorted from blood. Subset: CD45RA-negative fraction. CDR3: CASSEMGRGLNTEAFF. CDR3 coding DNA: TGTGCCAGCAGTGAAATGGGCAGGGGCTTGAACACTGAAGCTTTCTTT.